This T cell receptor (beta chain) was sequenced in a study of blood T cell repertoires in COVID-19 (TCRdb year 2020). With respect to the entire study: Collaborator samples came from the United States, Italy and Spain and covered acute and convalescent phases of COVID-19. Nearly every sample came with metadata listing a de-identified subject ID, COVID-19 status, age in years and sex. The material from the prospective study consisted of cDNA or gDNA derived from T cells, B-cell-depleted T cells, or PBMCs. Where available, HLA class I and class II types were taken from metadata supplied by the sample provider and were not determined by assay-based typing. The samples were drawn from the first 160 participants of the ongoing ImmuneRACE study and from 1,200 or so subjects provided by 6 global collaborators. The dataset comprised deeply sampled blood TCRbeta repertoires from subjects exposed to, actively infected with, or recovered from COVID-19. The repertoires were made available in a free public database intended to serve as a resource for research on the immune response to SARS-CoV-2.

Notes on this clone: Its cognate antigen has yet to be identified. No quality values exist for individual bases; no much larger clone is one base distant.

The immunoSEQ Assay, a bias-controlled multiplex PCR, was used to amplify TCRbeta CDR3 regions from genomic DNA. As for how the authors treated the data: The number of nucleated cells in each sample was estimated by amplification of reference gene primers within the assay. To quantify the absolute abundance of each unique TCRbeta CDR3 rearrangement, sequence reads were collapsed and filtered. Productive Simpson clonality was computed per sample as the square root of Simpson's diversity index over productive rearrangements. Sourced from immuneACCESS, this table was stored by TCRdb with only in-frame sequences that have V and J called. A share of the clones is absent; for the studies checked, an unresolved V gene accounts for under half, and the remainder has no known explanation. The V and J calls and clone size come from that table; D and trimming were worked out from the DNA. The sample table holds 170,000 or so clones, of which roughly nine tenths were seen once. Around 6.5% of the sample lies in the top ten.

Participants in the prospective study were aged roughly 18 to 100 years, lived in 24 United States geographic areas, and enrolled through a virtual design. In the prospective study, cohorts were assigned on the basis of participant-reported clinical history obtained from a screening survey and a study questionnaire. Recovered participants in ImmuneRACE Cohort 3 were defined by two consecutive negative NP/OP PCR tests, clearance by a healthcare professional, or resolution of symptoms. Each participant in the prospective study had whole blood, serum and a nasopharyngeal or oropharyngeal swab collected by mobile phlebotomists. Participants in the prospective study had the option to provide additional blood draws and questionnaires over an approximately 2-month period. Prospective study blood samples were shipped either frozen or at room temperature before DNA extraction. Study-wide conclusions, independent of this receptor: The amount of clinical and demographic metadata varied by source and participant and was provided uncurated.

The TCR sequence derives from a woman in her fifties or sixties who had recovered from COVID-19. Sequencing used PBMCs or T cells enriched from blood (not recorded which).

The bases read TGCGCCAGCAGCTTGGAACCAACAGGGCAACCGAACACTGAAGCTTTCTTT. Its protein is CASSLEPTGQPNTEAFF. The chain is assembled from TRBV5-1 and TRBJ1-1, and the D gene may be TRBD1, 6 bases matching. The germline V gene gives CDR1 as SGHRS and CDR2 as YFSETQ. The CDR3 measures 17 amino acids from cysteine to phenylalanine. The kept DNA is CDR3 alone, 51 bases in frame from the first base. V loses 0 bases of germline sequence and J loses 1 base, and the interval between the two ends is 16 bases.